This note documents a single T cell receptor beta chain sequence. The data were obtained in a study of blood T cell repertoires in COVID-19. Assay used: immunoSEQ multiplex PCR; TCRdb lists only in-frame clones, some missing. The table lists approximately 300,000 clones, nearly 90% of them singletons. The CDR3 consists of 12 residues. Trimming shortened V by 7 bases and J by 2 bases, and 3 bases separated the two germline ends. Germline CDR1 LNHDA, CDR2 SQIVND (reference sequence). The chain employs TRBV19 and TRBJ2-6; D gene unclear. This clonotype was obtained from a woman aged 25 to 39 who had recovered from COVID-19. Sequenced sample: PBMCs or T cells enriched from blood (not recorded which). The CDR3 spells CASTAGANVLTF. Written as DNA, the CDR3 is TGTGCCAGTACCGCTGGGGCCAACGTCCTGACTTTC.